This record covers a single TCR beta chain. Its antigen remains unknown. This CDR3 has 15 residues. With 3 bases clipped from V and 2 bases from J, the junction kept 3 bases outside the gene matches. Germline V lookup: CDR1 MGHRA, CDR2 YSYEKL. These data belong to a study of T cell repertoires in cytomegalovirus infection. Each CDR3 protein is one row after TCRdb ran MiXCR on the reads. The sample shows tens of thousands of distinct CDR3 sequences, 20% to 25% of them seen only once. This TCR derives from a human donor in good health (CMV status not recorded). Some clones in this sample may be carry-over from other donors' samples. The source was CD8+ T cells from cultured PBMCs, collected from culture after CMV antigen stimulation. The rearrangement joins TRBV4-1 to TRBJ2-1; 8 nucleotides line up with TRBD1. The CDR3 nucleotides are TGCGCCAGCAGCCAGTACAGGGGGACCTACAATGAGCAGTTCTTC. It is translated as CASSQYRGTYNEQFF.